A selection of T cell receptor beta chains follows, all from one sample in a study of OX40 agonist ivuxolimab in advanced cancers. Using immunoSEQ multiplex PCR, the repertoire was profiled, and TCRdb retains in-frame clones only, with some absent. This table has more than 75,000 clones, 89% appearing once. The sample consisted of CD4+ or CD8+ T cells sorted from blood, taken in a trial of the OX40 agonist ivuxolimab. The receptor set was obtained from an adult with an advanced solid tumor such as melanoma, head and neck, liver or kidney cancer. The CDR3 runs from the conserved cysteine through the conserved F or W. The D gene is left open where the match is weak. Rows may omit the clone size; those that give it use once, few, many or a size class.

DNA | CDR3 | J | size | D | V
TGTGCCAGCAGCTGGCGCTACGAGCAGTACTTC | CASSWRYEQYF | TRBJ2-7 | - | - | TRBV28
TGTGCCAGCAGTTATGGGCGGCGGGGAAATGAGCAGTTCTTC | CASSYGRRGNEQFF | TRBJ2-1 | - | - | TRBV6-5
TGTGCCAGCAGCTTAGGGATCCGCTACGAGCAGTACTTC | CASSLGIRYEQYF | TRBJ2-7 | - | - | TRBV7-8
TGTGCCAGCACGACAGGGGGCGCTTTTGGCTACACCTTC | CASTTGGAFGYTF | TRBJ1-2 | once | TRBD1 | TRBV27
TGTGCCAGCAGTAGGGACAGACTCAATCAGCCCCAGCATTTT | CASSRDRLNQPQHF | TRBJ1-5 | - | TRBD1 | TRBV6-5
TGTGCCAGTAGGACTACTAGCGGGAGTGGAGGTGAGCAGTTCTTC | CASRTTSGSGGEQFF | TRBJ2-1 | - | TRBD2 | TRBV19
TGTGCCAGCAGCGTAGCTGCAGGTGAACTCTACGAGCAGTACTTC | CASSVAAGELYEQYF | TRBJ2-7 | - | - | TRBV9
TGTGCCAGCAGCGTTCTTTTAGGGGGGGGCACCTACAATGAGCAGTTCTTC | CASSVLLGGGTYNEQFF | TRBJ2-1 | - | - | TRBV9
TGCGCCAGCAGCCTTAGCGGGAGTCTGACCGGGGAGCTGTTTTTT | CASSLSGSLTGELFF | TRBJ2-2 | once | TRBD2 | TRBV4-3
TGTGCCAGCTCACCGAATTCCCATGCGCCCGGGGAGCTGTTTTTT | CASSPNSHAPGELFF | TRBJ2-2 | - | - | TRBV18
TGTGCCAGCAGTTACACAGGACTAGAAGCCTACAATGAGCAGTTCTTC | CASSYTGLEAYNEQFF | TRBJ2-1 | - | TRBD2 | TRBV6-5
TGCAGTGCTAGAGATGATGAAAAACTGTTTTTT | CSARDDEKLFF | TRBJ1-4 | - | - | TRBV20-1
TGTGCCAGTAAATCCTCCGGGGGACTCTACGAGCAGTACTTC | CASKSSGGLYEQYF | TRBJ2-7 | - | - | TRBV19
TGTGCCAGCAGCACCGATGCGACTAGCGGGGCCTACGAGCAGTACTTC | CASSTDATSGAYEQYF | TRBJ2-7 | - | TRBD2 | TRBV7-2
TGTGCCAGCTCCTGGGGGGGAGTCGACACCGGGGAGCTGTTTTTT | CASSWGGVDTGELFF | TRBJ2-2 | - | TRBD2 | TRBV2
TGTGCCAGCAGCGCAGGGGGCGAGGACTATGGCTACACCTTC | CASSAGGEDYGYTF | TRBJ1-2 | - | TRBD1 | TRBV7-9
TGTGCCAGTAGTATCGGGGCCAGAGTGGGTGGCGAGCAGTACTTC | CASSIGARVGGEQYF | TRBJ2-7 | - | - | TRBV19
TGTGCCAGCAGCCGACAGCAAGCGGAGACCCAGTACTTC | CASSRQQAETQYF | TRBJ2-5 | - | - | TRBV28
TGTGCCAGCAGCTTCCAGGGTGGTCAGCCCCAGCATTTT | CASSFQGGQPQHF | TRBJ1-5 | few | - | TRBV5-4
TGTGCCAGCAGCTTAGGCTCTTCTCCGGGACTAGTTTCAGATACGCAGTATTTT | CASSLGSSPGLVSDTQYF | TRBJ2-3 | - | TRBD2 | TRBV11-3
TGCGCCAGCAGTGCCGGCATTGGGTATGGCTACACCTTC | CASSAGIGYGYTF | TRBJ1-2 | few | - | TRBV10-1
TGTGCCAGCAGCTTCAGCGGAGAAGAGACCCAGTACTTC | CASSFSGEETQYF | TRBJ2-5 | - | - | TRBV7-2
TGTGCCTGGTCTAGCGGTAACACCGGGGAGCTGTTTTTT | CAWSSGNTGELFF | TRBJ2-2 | - | TRBD2 | TRBV30
TGTGCCAGCAGCCCCCGGCCCGGGCGGTCCAACAATGAGCAGTTCTTC | CASSPRPGRSNNEQFF | TRBJ2-1 | - | - | TRBV7-8
TGTGCCAGCAGTTACTCGCAGAAGGAGCGTACGCAGTATTTT | CASSYSQKERTQYF | TRBJ2-3 | - | - | TRBV6-6
TGTGCCAGTAGTCTTCAGTCCTTACCGAGCTCTGGAAACACCATATATTTT | CASSLQSLPSSGNTIYF | TRBJ1-3 | once | - | TRBV19
TGCGCCAGCAGTGAGGGACGCTCTGGGGCCAACGTCCTGACTTTC | CASSEGRSGANVLTF | TRBJ2-6 | - | - | TRBV10-1